This TCR beta chain was identified in a study of identical twins. Germline V gives CDR1 KGHDR, CDR2 SFDVKD. V was cut by 9 bases and J by 12 bases, with 13 bases left in between. The CDR3 covers 11 residues. In every case, the donor was a healthy Caucasian. TCRdb re-derived calls from the 5' RACE reads in MiXCR, one entry per CDR3 protein. The sample has some 900,000 distinct CDR3 sequences, approximately 13% seen once. Overall study findings and caveats: Surplus twin overlap in beta out-of-frame sequences was less pronounced. Modeled out-of-frame TCR alpha sharing in monozygotic twins fell below observed levels. The more abundant beta clonotypes in cord blood had fewer insertions, and memory repertoires did not show this.

On this clonotype itself: Its antigen remains unknown.

These data were also filed under a second study, of yellow fever vaccine responses in identical twins.

The sample comprised PBMCs. The V gene is TRBV24-1, the J gene TRBJ1-4; TRBD1 is a possible D gene (5 bases). The sequence was collected from a woman younger than 35 in good health. This chain's CDR3 is CATEFRDELFF. The CDR3 DNA reads as TGTGCCACCGAGTTCAGGGACGAACTGTTTTTT.